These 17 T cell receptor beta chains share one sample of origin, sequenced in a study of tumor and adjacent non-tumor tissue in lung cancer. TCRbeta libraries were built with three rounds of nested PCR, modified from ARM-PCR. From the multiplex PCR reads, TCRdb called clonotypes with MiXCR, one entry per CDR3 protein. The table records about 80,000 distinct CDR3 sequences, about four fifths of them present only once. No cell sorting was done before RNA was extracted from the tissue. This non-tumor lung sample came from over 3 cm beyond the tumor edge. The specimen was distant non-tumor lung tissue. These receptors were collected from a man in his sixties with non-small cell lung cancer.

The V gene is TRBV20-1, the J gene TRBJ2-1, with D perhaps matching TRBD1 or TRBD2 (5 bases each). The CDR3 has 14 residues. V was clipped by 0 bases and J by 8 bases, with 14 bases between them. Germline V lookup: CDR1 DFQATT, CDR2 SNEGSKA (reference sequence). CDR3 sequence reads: CSARDDGLGDEQFF. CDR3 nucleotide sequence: TGCAGTGCTAGAGATGACGGACTGGGGGATGAGCAGTTCTTC.

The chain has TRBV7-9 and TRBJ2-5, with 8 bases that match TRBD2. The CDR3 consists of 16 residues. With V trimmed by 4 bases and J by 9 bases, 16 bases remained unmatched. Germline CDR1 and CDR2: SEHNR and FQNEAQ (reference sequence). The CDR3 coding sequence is TGTGCCAGCAGCTCCGGCCGTAGCGGGGAGGTGGAGGCCCAGTACTTC. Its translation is CASSSGRSGEVEAQYF.

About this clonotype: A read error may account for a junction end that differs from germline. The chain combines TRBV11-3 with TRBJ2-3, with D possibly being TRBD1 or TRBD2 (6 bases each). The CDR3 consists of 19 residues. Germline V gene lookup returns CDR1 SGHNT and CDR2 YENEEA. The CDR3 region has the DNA TGTGCCAGCAGCTTAGATCCCCTAGAAGTCGGGGGCCACACAGATAGGCAGTATTTT. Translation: CASSLDPLEVGGHTDRQYF.

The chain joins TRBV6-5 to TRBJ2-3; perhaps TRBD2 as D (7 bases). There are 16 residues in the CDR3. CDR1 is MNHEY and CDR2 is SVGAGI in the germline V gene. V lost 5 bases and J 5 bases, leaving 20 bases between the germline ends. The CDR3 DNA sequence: TGTGCCAGCAGTAACGCGAACGGGGGGCCGCAAGATACGCAGTATTTT. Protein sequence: CASSNANGGPQDTQYF.

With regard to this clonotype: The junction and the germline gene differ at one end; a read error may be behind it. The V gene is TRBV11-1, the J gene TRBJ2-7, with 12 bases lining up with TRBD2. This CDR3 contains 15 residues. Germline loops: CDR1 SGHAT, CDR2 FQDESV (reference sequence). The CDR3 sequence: CASSRTSGMAYEHYF. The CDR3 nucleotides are TGTGCCAGCAGCAGGACTAGCGGGATGGCATACGAGCACTACTTC. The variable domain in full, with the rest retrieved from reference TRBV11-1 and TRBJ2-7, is EAEVAQSPRYKITEKSQAVAFWCDPISGHATLYWYRQILGQGPELLVQFQDESVVDDSQLPKDRFSAERLKGVDSTLKIQPAELGDSAMYLCASSRTSGMAYEHYFGPGTRLTVT.

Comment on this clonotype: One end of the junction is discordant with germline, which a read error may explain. The CDR3 sequence: CASRREASNRPQDF. The CDR3 nucleotides read TGTGCCAGTAGGCGGGAAGCTAGCAATCGGCCCCAGGATTTT. The chain recombines TRBV19 with TRBJ1-5; D gene uncertain. Germline assignment: CDR1 LNHDA and CDR2 SQIVND (reference sequence). The CDR3 spans 14 residues.

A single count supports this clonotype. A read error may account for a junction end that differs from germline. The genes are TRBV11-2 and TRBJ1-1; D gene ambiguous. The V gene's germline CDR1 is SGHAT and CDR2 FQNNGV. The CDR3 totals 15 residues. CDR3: CVSSLLSRGDTEAFF. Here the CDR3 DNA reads TGTGTCAGCAGCTTATTGTCCCGGGGAGACACTGAAGCTTTCTTT.

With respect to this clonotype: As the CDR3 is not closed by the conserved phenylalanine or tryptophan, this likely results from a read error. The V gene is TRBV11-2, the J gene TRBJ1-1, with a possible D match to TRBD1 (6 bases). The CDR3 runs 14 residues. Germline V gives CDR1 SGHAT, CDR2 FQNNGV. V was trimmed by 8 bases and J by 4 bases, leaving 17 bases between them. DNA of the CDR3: TGTGCCAGCCTACCGGGACACCAGATCACTGAAGCTTTCACT. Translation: CASLPGHQITEAFT.

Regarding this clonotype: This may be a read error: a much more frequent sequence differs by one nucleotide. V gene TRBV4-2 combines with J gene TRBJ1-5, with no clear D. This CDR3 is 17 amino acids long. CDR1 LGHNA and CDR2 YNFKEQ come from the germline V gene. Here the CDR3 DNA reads TGTGCCAGCAGGCAAGATGCGAGGGCAGAATACAATCAGCCCCAGCATTTT. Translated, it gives CASRQDARAEYNQPQHF.

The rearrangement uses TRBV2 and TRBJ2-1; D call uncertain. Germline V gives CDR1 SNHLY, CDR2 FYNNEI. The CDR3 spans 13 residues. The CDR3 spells CVNISARRDEQFF. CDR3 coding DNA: TGTGTCAACATCAGCGCACGACGGGATGAGCAGTTCTTC.

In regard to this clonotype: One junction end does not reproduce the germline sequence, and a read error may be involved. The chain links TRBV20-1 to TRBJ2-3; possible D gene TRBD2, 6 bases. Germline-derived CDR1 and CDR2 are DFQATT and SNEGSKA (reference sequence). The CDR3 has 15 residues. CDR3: CSAETRDSSTDMQYF. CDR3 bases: TGCAGTGCTGAGACGCGGGACTCAAGCACAGATATGCAGTATTTT.

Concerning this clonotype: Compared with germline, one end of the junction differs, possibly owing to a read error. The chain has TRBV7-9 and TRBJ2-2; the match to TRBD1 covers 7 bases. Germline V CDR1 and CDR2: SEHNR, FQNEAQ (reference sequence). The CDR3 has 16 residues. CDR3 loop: CVSRSPGTELTGELFF. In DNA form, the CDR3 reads TGTGTCAGCAGATCACCAGGGACAGAGTTAACCGGGGAGCTGTTTTTT.

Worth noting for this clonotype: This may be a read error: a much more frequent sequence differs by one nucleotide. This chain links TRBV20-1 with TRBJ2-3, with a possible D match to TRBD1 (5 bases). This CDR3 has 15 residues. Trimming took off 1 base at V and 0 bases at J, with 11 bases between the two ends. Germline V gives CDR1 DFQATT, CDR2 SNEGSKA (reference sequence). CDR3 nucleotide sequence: TGCAGTGCTAGAGTCACAGGTACTAGCACAGATACGCAGTATTTT. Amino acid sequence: CSARVTGTSTDTQYF.

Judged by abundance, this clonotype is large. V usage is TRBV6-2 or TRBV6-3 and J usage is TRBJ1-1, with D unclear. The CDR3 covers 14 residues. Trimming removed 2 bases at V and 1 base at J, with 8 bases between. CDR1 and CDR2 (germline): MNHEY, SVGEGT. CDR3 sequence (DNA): TGTGCCAGCAGTTACCCCTACGGGAACACTGAAGCTTTCTTT. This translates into CASSYPYGNTEAFF.

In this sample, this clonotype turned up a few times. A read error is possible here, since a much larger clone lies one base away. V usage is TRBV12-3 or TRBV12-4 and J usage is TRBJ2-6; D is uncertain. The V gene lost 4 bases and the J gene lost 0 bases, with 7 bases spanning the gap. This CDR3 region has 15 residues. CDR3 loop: CASSSCGSGANVLTF. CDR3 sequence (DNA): TGTGCCAGCAGTTCGTGTGGCTCTGGGGCCAACGTCCTGACTTTC.

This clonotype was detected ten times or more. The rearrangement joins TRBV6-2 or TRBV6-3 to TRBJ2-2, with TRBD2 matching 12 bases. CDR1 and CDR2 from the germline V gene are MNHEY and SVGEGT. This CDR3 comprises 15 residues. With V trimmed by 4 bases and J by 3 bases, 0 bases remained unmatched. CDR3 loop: CASSSSGRDTGELFF. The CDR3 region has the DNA TGTGCCAGCAGTTCTAGCGGGAGGGACACCGGGGAGCTGTTTTTT.

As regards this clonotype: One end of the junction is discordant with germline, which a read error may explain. The DNA of the CDR3 is TGTGCCAGCAGCTCCCTGGGACTAGGGGCTAGCACAGATGCGCAGTATTTT. Residues: CASSSLGLGASTDAQYF. This chain joins TRBV5-8 and TRBJ2-3; 8 nucleotides agree with TRBD2. This CDR3 comprises 17 residues. Germline V gives CDR1 SGHTS, CDR2 YDEGEE. Filled out from reference TRBV5-8 and TRBJ2-3, the complete variable domain reads EAGVTQSPTHLIKTRGQQATLRCSPISGHTSVYWYQQALGLGLQFLLWYDEGEERNRGNFPPRFSGRQFPNYSSELNVNALELEDSALYLCASSSLGLGASTDAQYFGPGTRLTVL.